The rows below give T cell receptor beta chains drawn from one sample of a study of blood T cell repertoires in COVID-19. Sequencing used immunoSEQ multiplex PCR; TCRdb keeps in-frame clones, though not all of them. Of over 200,000 clones in the sample, more than 80% are singletons; the top ten hold about a tenth. Sequencing used PBMCs or T cells enriched from blood (not recorded which). The receptor set was obtained from a man aged 35-49 years who had recovered from COVID-19. The CDR3 runs from the conserved cysteine through the conserved F or W. A D gene is named only where the DNA matches it firmly. Clone sizes are given selectively: once, few, many, or a class where the clone is expanded.

J gene,clone size,V gene,D gene,CDR3 protein,CDR3 DNA
TRBJ2-7,-,TRBV6-5,TRBD1,CASSYSRDRVVEQYF,TGTGCCAGCAGTTACTCGAGGGACAGGGTGGTCGAGCAGTACTTC
TRBJ2-7,-,TRBV1,-,CTSRQGTKDLSYEQYF,TGCACCAGCAGACAGGGGACAAAGGATCTCTCCTACGAGCAGTACTTC
TRBJ2-1,-,TRBV10-3,-,CAISESTSPSYNEQFF,TGTGCCATCAGTGAGTCGACATCCCCCTCCTACAATGAGCAGTTCTTC
TRBJ2-1,many,TRBV27,TRBD2,CASRKPLGGYNEQFF,TGTGCCAGCAGAAAACCACTGGGGGGGTACAATGAGCAGTTCTTC
TRBJ2-1,-,TRBV19,TRBD2,CASSISGLAGGYEQFF,TGTGCCAGTAGTATCTCGGGACTAGCGGGAGGCTATGAGCAGTTCTTC
TRBJ1-4,-,TRBV9,-,CASSVSTGNNEKLFF,TGTGCCAGCAGCGTATCCACAGGGAATAATGAAAAACTGTTTTTT
TRBJ1-4,-,TRBV9,-,CASSVGQQNNEKLFF,TGTGCCAGCAGCGTAGGACAGCAAAATAATGAAAAACTGTTTTTT
TRBJ1-4,-,TRBV5-8,TRBD1,CASSTGQGTNEKLFF,TGTGCCAGCAGCACCGGACAGGGGACTAATGAAAAACTGTTTTTT
TRBJ1-1,few,TRBV5-1,-,CASSFTANTEAFF,TGCGCCAGCAGCTTCACAGCGAACACTGAAGCTTTCTTT
TRBJ1-5,-,TRBV5-5,-,CASSLVPFNQPQHF,TGTGCCAGCAGCTTGGTCCCGTTCAATCAGCCCCAGCATTTT
TRBJ1-2,-,TRBV29-1,-,CSVEGGLRSNYGYTF,TGCAGCGTAGAGGGCGGACTTAGGTCTAACTATGGCTACACCTTC
TRBJ1-1,once,TRBV7-9,TRBD1,CASSLTGGATEAFF,TGTGCCAGCAGCTTGACAGGGGGTGCCACTGAAGCTTTCTTT
TRBJ1-1,-,TRBV6-5,-,CASSQTGGMNTEAFF,TGTGCCAGCAGCCAAACGGGGGGGATGAACACTGAAGCTTTCTTT
TRBJ2-1,-,TRBV6-4,TRBD2,CASSRGLAGNSLYEQFF,TGTGCCAGCAGTCGTGGACTAGCGGGGAACTCTCTGTATGAGCAGTTCTTC
TRBJ2-3,-,TRBV27,TRBD1,CASSPTTPGQATRHTDTQYF,TGTGCCAGCAGCCCAACTACTCCGGGACAGGCCACCCGACACACAGATACGCAGTATTTT
TRBJ1-2,-,TRBV29-1,TRBD1,CSVVSGGRDGYTF,TGCAGCGTGGTTTCAGGGGGGCGTGATGGCTACACCTTC
TRBJ2-1,-,TRBV7-8,-,CASSHLGAAPAMQFF,TGTGCCAGCAGCCACCTAGGTGCGGCCCCCGCGATGCAGTTCTTC
TRBJ1-2,few,TRBV6-5,-,CATTSDSRSNYGYTF,TGTGCCACGACTTCGGACAGTAGATCTAACTATGGCTACACCTTC
TRBJ2-7,-,TRBV6-5,-,CASRTVSYEQYF,TGTGCCAGCAGAACGGTCTCCTACGAGCAGTACTTC
TRBJ2-7,few,TRBV3-1/TRBV3-2,-,CASSQAGPVYEQYF,TGTGCCAGCAGCCAAGCAGGGCCGGTCTACGAGCAGTACTTC
TRBJ1-1,-,TRBV19,TRBD1,CASSIRTGQGRRTEAFF,TGTGCCAGTAGTATAAGGACCGGACAGGGTAGGAGAACTGAAGCTTTCTTT
TRBJ2-3,-,TRBV5-1,TRBD2,CASSLVGAGDQSTQYF,TGCGCCAGCAGCTTGGTAGGAGCGGGGGACCAAAGTACGCAGTATTTT
TRBJ2-5,-,TRBV18,-,CASSRSGEQETQYF,TGTGCCAGCTCACGATCAGGGGAGCAAGAGACCCAGTACTTC
TRBJ2-7,-,TRBV5-1,-,CASSPGGADYEQYF,TGCGCCAGCAGCCCCGGCGGGGCGGATTACGAGCAGTACTTC